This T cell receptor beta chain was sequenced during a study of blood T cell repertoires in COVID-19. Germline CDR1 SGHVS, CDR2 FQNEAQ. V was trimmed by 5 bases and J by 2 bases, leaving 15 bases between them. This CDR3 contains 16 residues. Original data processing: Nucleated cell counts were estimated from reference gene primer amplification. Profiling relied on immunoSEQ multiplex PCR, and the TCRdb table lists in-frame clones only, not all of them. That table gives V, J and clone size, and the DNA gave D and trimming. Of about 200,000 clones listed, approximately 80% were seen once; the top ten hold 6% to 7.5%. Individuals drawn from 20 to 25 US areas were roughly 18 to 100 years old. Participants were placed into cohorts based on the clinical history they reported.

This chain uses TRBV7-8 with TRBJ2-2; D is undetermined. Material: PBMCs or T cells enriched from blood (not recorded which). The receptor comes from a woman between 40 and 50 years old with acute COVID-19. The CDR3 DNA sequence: TGTGCCAGCAGCCCGTTCTCGGAGCGAAACACCGGGGAGCTGTTTTTT. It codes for CASSPFSERNTGELFF.